This entry describes one T cell receptor (beta chain). CDR3 length equals 13 residues. Trimming removed 3 bases from V and 4 bases from J, with 6 bases in between. CDR1 and CDR2 (germline): MNHEY, SMNVEV (reference sequence). This sample is part of a study of blood T cell repertoires in COVID-19. For the study at large: The study drew acute and convalescent COVID-19 samples from the United States, Italy and Spain. The cDNA or gDNA used as material had been derived from T cells, B-cell-depleted T cells, or PBMCs.

Original analysis: Estimates of nucleated cell counts were drawn from the amplification of reference gene primers. The data were produced by immunoSEQ multiplex PCR, yet TCRdb's version contains in-frame clones alone and is incomplete. V and J calls and clone size follow that table, whereas D and trimming were derived from the DNA. The top ten clones hold 6% to 9.5% of a sample with fewer than 250,000 clones, 65% to 90% of them seen once. The chain combines TRBV27 with TRBJ2-2, with a weak D call TRBD2 (5 bases). Specimen: peripheral blood. This TCR came from a woman aged 50 to 60 with acute or convalescent COVID-19. The CDR3 loop reads CASSFRGTGELFF. CDR3 bases: TGTGCCAGCAGTTTCCGGGGCACCGGGGAGCTGTTTTTT.